This T cell receptor beta chain emerged from a study of T cells after yellow fever vaccination (dated by TCRdb to the late 2010s). For the wider study: Libraries from fractions with low cell numbers were prepared with the SMART-Seq v4 Ultra Low Input RNA kit. Two healthy male donors, one aged 18 to 29 and one aged 30 to 40 years, were included in the cohort. Blood samples were taken at several timepoints before and after primary and secondary immunization, and bulk PBMC replicates and cell subsets were isolated. Bulk TCR alpha and beta repertoires were sequenced longitudinally to track T-cell clones before and after primary and booster YFV17D yellow fever vaccination.

Synthesis of TCR cDNA relied on 5'RACE template switching, a step that introduced a universal primer site along with unique molecular identifiers. Priming for cDNA synthesis came from both the TCR alpha and TCR beta constant segments. Libraries were amplified in two PCR steps, with sample barcodes and sequencing adapters added in the second step. Sequencing of libraries was done on Illumina HiSeq 2500 (2x100 bp) or NovaSeq (2x150 bp). The paper's processing steps were these. MIGEC was used to demultiplex reads and collapse the reads into UMI consensus sequences, and MiXCR was used for V(D)J alignment. Vaccine-responding clonotypes were identified with edgeR using replicate PBMC samples, with FDR below 0.01 and a log2 fold change above 5 up to day 15 being required. Each bulk clonotype received a CD4 or CD8 identity based on whether the sequenced CD4 or CD8 repertoire contained that clonotype at higher abundance. TCRdb took the public reads, trimmed them with fastp at Q25, ran MiXCR for clone calling and kept in-frame beta chains. For every CDR3 protein sequence, its rows merge into one entry that carries the most common genes and DNA. These V and J calls are TCRdb output, not the study's own analysis. The sample includes roughly 300,000 distinct CDR3 sequences, with roughly 8.6% observed a single time. The ten largest make up under 20% of the sample.

Interpreted using the paper, the treatment or condition label stands for: live attenuated yellow fever vaccine strain. Two biological replicates of bulk PBMCs were collected at each blood-draw timepoint. A standard Ficoll-Paque protocol was used to isolate PBMCs from peripheral blood. RNA was extracted with TriZol from bulk PBMCs, CD4 and CD8 fractions, and dextramer-positive and dextramer-negative fractions. The germline V gene (reference sequence) sets CDR1 to SGHNT and CDR2 to YYREEE. The CDR3 covers 13 residues, taking in both the cysteine and the phenylalanine. Kept here is only the CDR3 DNA, which spans 39 bases and is read in frame from base 1. Unmatched junction bases come to 3, with V trimmed by 7 bases and J by 1 base. The paper's findings and limits, for the study overall: Most clones expanded after primary vaccination were re-detected after the booster (around 96% of CD4 and approximately 88% of CD8), suggesting broad memory maintenance. A small share of clonotypes was detected in both CD4 and CD8 compartments, with the overlap likely arising from convergent recombination. Compared with the primary T-cell response, the secondary T-cell response was weaker but faster, peaking on day 5 rather than day 15. The study included only a couple of donors, which limits how far the findings can be generalized. Computational filtering was needed because FACS-sorted repertoires could contain abundant contaminating clonotypes from the bulk population.

This clonotype came up many times. Its antigen remains unidentified. Within one base of it there is no much larger clone, and no base qualities were kept. The V and J genes are TRBV5-4 and TRBJ1-1, and TRBD1 matches 8 of the central bases. The receptor was isolated from a man in his late teens or twenties who received the YFV17D yellow fever vaccine. This material consisted of PBMCs, taken about 49 days after the first yellow fever vaccination. The DNA sequence is TGTGCCAGCTTGGGACAGGCGAACACTGAAGCTTTCTTT. This yields the protein CASLGQANTEAFF.